Presented here are 12 T cell receptor beta chains from one specimen sequenced in a study of shared clonotypes between healthy human individuals. The protocol was immunoSEQ multiplex PCR, while the TCRdb copy is restricted to in-frame clones and leaves out a portion. The sample lists some 900,000 clones, 76% occurring once. The material sequenced was memory CD4+ T cells sorted from blood. Subset given: CD45RA-negative fraction. The receptor source for this set is a man between 18 and 35 years old in good health.

Many counts were recorded for this clone. The V call is TRBV19, the J call TRBJ1-6; TRBD1 might be the D (6 bases). In germline, CDR1 is LNHDA, CDR2 SQIVND (reference sequence). V lost 6 bases, J lost 6 bases, and 15 bases lay in between. This CDR3 contains 15 residues. The CDR3 sequence is CASREATGINSPLHF. CDR3 in DNA: TGTGCCAGTAGGGAGGCAACAGGGATTAATTCACCCCTCCACTTT.

V is TRBV19 and J is TRBJ1-5; TRBD1 might be the D (5 bases). The V and J ends lost 3 bases and 8 bases respectively, with 11 bases between them. This CDR3 has 13 residues. Germline lookup yields CDR1 LNHDA and CDR2 SQIVND (reference sequence). CDR3 sequence: CASSISGSEPQHF. Here the CDR3 DNA reads TGTGCCAGTAGTATTTCAGGGTCCGAGCCCCAGCATTTT. The complete variable domain, with remaining parts taken from reference TRBV19 and TRBJ1-5, reads DGGITQSPKYLFRKEGQNVTLSCEQNLNHDAMYWYRQDPGQGLRLIYYSQIVNDFQKGDIAEGYSVSREKKESFPLTVTSAQKNPTAFYLCASSISGSEPQHFGDGTRLSIL.

This chain joins TRBV5-5 and TRBJ2-4; no clear D. The V end lost 4 bases, the J end lost 4 bases, and 9 bases lay between the germline ends. The CDR3 has 13 residues. CDR1 is SGHKS and CDR2 is YYEKEE in the germline V gene (reference sequence). The CDR3 loop is CASSPTGKNIQYF. CDR3 coding DNA: TGTGCCAGCAGCCCGACTGGGAAAAACATTCAGTACTTC.

The chain carries TRBV6-5 and TRBJ1-5; TRBD1 matches 9 bases. The CDR3 loop spans 14 amino acids. The trim removed 8 bases at V and 4 bases at J, leaving 6 bases unmatched. Germline V lookup: CDR1 MNHEY, CDR2 SVGAGI. The DNA for the CDR3 is TGTGCCAGCGGGCGGGGACAGGGAAATCAGCCCCAGCATTTT. Protein: CASGRGQGNQPQHF.

This CDR3 is CASSEVTTPNTGELFF. DNA for the CDR3: TGTGCCAGCAGTGAAGTAACAACACCAAACACCGGGGAGCTGTTTTTT. The chain employs TRBV6-1 and TRBJ2-2; D gene uncertain. The CDR3 covers 16 residues. Germline V gene data show CDR1 as MNHNS and CDR2 as SASEGT. Between the trimmed V and J ends, which lost 1 base and 2 bases, there was a span of 11 bases.

In nucleotides, the CDR3 is TGTGCCAGCAGTGAGCCGGAAATTCTAGCGGAGGAGCAGTTCTTC. This codes for CASSEPEILAEEQFF. The chain links TRBV2 to TRBJ2-1, with 7 nucleotides matching TRBD2. The CDR3 covers 15 residues. Trimming took 3 bases from V and 10 from J; bases not matched to a gene: 12. Germline-derived CDR1 and CDR2 are SNHLY and FYNNEI.

The chain employs TRBV4-1 and TRBJ2-7; 8 bases are a match to TRBD2. The CDR3 runs 14 residues. Germline-derived CDR1 and CDR2 are MGHRA and YSYEKL. Trimming at V came to 4 bases and at J to 0 bases, leaving 2 bases not matched to a gene. CDR3 in amino acids: CASSRSGSSYEQYF. DNA for the CDR3: TGCGCCAGCAGCCGAAGCGGGAGCTCCTACGAGCAGTACTTC.

The gene calls are TRBV9 and TRBJ2-1; D is uncertain. The germline V gene encodes CDR1 SGDLS and CDR2 YYNGEE. The CDR3 has 13 residues. The V end lost 0 bases, the J end lost 8 bases, and 9 bases lay between the germline ends. The CDR3 DNA sequence: TGTGCCAGCAGCGTAGGACGGTTCGATGAGCAGTTCTTC. Translated: CASSVGRFDEQFF.

J is TRBJ1-6 and V is TRBV6-5; tentative D call: TRBD1 (5 bases). V shed 0 bases and J shed 9 bases, with 15 bases lying between them. The length of the CDR3 is 16 residues. Germline values: CDR1 MNHEY, CDR2 SVGAGI. For the CDR3, the DNA is TGTGCCAGCAGTTACTCCCCGGCGGGACTAACTTCACCCCTCCACTTT. It specifies CASSYSPAGLTSPLHF.

Worth noting for this clone: Other DNA sequences in the same sample also yield this CDR3. The chain is built from TRBV28 and TRBJ2-5, with D possibly TRBD1 on 6 matching bases. CDR3 length: 14 amino acids. The V end was cut by 4 bases, the J end by 3 bases, with 12 bases between. Germline CDR1 and CDR2: MDHEN and SYDVKM. The CDR3 region has the DNA TGTGCCAGCAGTTCGGGACAACTAAAAGAGACCCAGTACTTC. This translates into CASSSGQLKETQYF.

This chain joins TRBV28 and TRBJ1-2; a weak D match, TRBD1 (6 bases). V lost 7 bases and J 4 bases, leaving 19 bases between the germline ends. This CDR3 spans 15 amino acids. Germline loops: CDR1 MDHEN, CDR2 SYDVKM. CDR3 nucleotide sequence: TGTGCCAGCACCGGAGGTGGGGGGCGAGGCTATGGCTACACCTTC. Its protein product is CASTGGGGRGYGYTF.

This clone was observed many times. The J gene is TRBJ2-7, the V gene TRBV10-3; 8 nucleotides match TRBD2. Trimming at V came to 5 bases and at J to 5 bases, leaving 11 bases not matched to a gene. Germline-derived CDR1 and CDR2 are ENHRY and SYGVKD. This CDR3 has 15 amino acids. The CDR3 here is CAISPGLGVAHEQYF. In nucleotides, the CDR3 is TGTGCCATCAGTCCGGGACTAGGAGTGGCCCACGAGCAGTACTTC.